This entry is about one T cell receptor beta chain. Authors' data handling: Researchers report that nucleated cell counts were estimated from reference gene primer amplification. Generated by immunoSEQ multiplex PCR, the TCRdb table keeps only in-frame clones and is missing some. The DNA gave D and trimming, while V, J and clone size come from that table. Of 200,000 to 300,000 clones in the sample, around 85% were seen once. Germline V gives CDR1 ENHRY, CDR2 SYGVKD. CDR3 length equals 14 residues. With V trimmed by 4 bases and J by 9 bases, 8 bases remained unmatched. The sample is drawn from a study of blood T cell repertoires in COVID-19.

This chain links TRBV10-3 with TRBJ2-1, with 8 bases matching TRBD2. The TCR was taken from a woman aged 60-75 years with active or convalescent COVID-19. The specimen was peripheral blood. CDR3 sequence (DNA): TGTGCCATCAGTGCCCCTCGGAGCGGGAGTGAGCAGTTCTTC. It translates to CAISAPRSGSEQFF.